This is a list of T cell receptor beta chains from one sample in a study of early T cells in non-severe SARS-CoV-2 infection. In TCRdb, the 5' RACE reads were re-called with MiXCR into one record per CDR3 protein. The table includes about 69,000 distinct CDR3 sequences, roughly 10% detected once. Sequenced input: whole blood. These receptor sequences come from an adult who was a healthcare worker with PCR-confirmed SARS-CoV-2 infection or an uninfected control (not recorded which). Both conserved end residues are part of each CDR3. The D gene is left open where the match is weak. Expanded clones are given a class, and other clones once, few, many or no size at all.

TRBJ2-1	few	TRBV7-6	.	TGTGCCAGCAGTAACTATCGGGACCCTATCGACAATGAGCAGTTCTTC	CASSNYRDPIDNEQFF
TRBJ2-1	many	TRBV2	.	TGTGCCAGCAGGGGGGCACAGGGAGACTACAATGAGCAGTTCTTC	CASRGAQGDYNEQFF
TRBJ2-7	few	TRBV6-1	.	TGTGCCAGCAGTGAAAGTAGCTCCTACGAGCAGTACTTC	CASSESSSYEQYF
TRBJ1-1	.	TRBV7-9	.	TGTGCCAGCAGCTTACACTTGGAGAACACTGAAGCTTTCTTT	CASSLHLENTEAFF
TRBJ1-2	.	TRBV7-8	TRBD1	TGTGCCAGCAGATTTGAGACAGGGGGTGTCTATGGCTACACCTTC	CASRFETGGVYGYTF
TRBJ2-7	few	TRBV29-1	TRBD2	TGCAGCGTTGAGTTGCCTAGCGGGGGACTCGAGCAGTACTTC	CSVELPSGGLEQYF
TRBJ2-1	many	TRBV11-1	.	TGTGCCAGCAGCTTAGACGGGAGCGGGGAGCAGTTCTTC	CASSLDGSGEQFF
TRBJ2-1	many	TRBV9	TRBD2	TGTGCCAGCAGCCCCGGGACTAGATACAATGAGCAGTTCTTC	CASSPGTRYNEQFF
TRBJ1-2	.	TRBV10-3	TRBD1	TGTGCCATCGGGACAGGAGAAAGCTACACCTTC	CAIGTGESYTF
TRBJ1-5	few	TRBV11-2	.	TGTGCCAGCAGCTTAGCAGGGAGTCAGCCCCAGCATTTT	CASSLAGSQPQHF
TRBJ1-2	few	TRBV28	.	TGTGCCTGGGGCCGGGGGGAAGACTATGGCTACACCTTC	CAWGRGEDYGYTF
TRBJ1-1	few	TRBV5-1	.	TGCGCCAGCACTTCGAACACTGAAGCTTTCTTT	CASTSNTEAFF
TRBJ2-7	many	TRBV6-6	.	TGTGCCAGCAGTTACTCGAGAGGGGTGGTCTACGAGCAGTACTTC	CASSYSRGVVYEQYF
TRBJ2-3	many	TRBV20-1	TRBD1	TGCAGTGCTAGAGCCCGGGACAGGGGCAAAAATACGCAGTATTTT	CSARARDRGKNTQYF
TRBJ2-1	many	TRBV6-5	.	TGTGCCAGCAGTTTCTCGAGGGGCTCCTACAATGAGCAGTTCTTC	CASSFSRGSYNEQFF
TRBJ1-6	.	TRBV9	.	TGTGCCAGCAGCCAGTCGGCCAATTCACCCCTCCACTTT	CASSQSANSPLHF
TRBJ2-6	many	TRBV14	TRBD1	TGTGCCAGCAGCCAAGGAAGGGGGACAGGGCTTACTGGGGCCAACGTCCTGACTTTC	CASSQGRGTGLTGANVLTF
TRBJ1-2	.	TRBV5-6	TRBD1	TGTGCCAGCAGCAAAACGACAGGGTACCATGGCTACACCTTC	CASSKTTGYHGYTF
TRBJ2-1	many	TRBV4-1	.	TGCGCCAGCAGCCCATACGCCTCAGGACGTTTCACCGATGAGCAGTTCTTC	CASSPYASGRFTDEQFF
TRBJ2-7	few	TRBV15	TRBD2	TGTGCCACCAGCAGAGATCGATTAGGACTAGACGCCTACGAGCAGTACTTC	CATSRDRLGLDAYEQYF
TRBJ2-6	.	TRBV9	.	TGTGCCAGCAGCGTAGTCCCCTCTGGGGCCAACGTCCTGACTTTC	CASSVVPSGANVLTF
TRBJ2-3	.	TRBV6-5	.	TGTGCCAGCCGAATTTGGGGGGAGACGGATACGCAGTATTTT	CASRIWGETDTQYF
TRBJ2-2	few	TRBV7-9	.	TGTGCCAGCAGCTTTAAGGCCGGGGAGCTGTTTTTT	CASSFKAGELFF
TRBJ2-7	.	TRBV4-2	.	TGTGCCAGCAGCCAAGATCACACAGGGAGCTCCTACGAGCAGTACTTC	CASSQDHTGSSYEQYF
TRBJ1-5	many	TRBV30	.	TGTGCCTGGAGTTTGGACAGTGCCTCAGTAGCCCAGCATTTT	CAWSLDSASVAQHF
TRBJ2-2	many	TRBV6-1	.	TGTGCCAGCAGTGTATGGTTAGCGGCAAACACCGGGGAGCTGTTTTTT	CASSVWLAANTGELFF
TRBJ2-1	.	TRBV4-2	TRBD2	TGTGCCAGCAGCCAAGATTTACTAGCGGGGGACCTAGGTAATGAGCAGTTCTTC	CASSQDLLAGDLGNEQFF
TRBJ1-2	few	TRBV25-1	.	TGTGCCAGCAGACAGAACTATGGCTACACCTTC	CASRQNYGYTF
TRBJ2-1	many	TRBV5-6	.	TGTGCCAGCAGCCGGAGGACTGCCACAAGAGAGCAGTTCTTC	CASSRRTATREQFF
TRBJ2-2	.	TRBV3-1	.	TGTGCCAGCAGCCCTGTCGGAACCACGAACACCGGGGAGCTGTTTTTT	CASSPVGTTNTGELFF
TRBJ2-1	.	TRBV20-1	TRBD2	TGCAGTGCAGCTTCTAGCGGGAGCTCCTACAATGAGCAGTTCTTC	CSAASSGSSYNEQFF
TRBJ2-4	.	TRBV4-2	.	TGTGCCAGCAGCCAAGTTAGTGGGACTTTCGAGTCTGGGGCCAAAAACATTCAGTACTTC	CASSQVSGTFESGAKNIQYF
TRBJ2-6	many	TRBV3-1	.	TGTGCCAGCAGCCAAGGGCGTTCTGGGGCCAACGTCCTGACTTTC	CASSQGRSGANVLTF
TRBJ2-7	once	TRBV12-2	.	TGTGCAAATCACCCCGATATGAAAGCAGTCGGACAGGGAATGGGAAGCAACGAGCAGTACTTC	CANHPDMKAVGQGMGSNEQYF
TRBJ2-7	few	TRBV7-2	TRBD2	TGTGCCAGCAGCTCGGAGGGCGGGAGGAGTTACGAGCAGTACTTC	CASSSEGGRSYEQYF
TRBJ2-3	.	TRBV7-2	.	TGTGCCAGCAGCCCCAAGACACTTAGCACAGATACGCAGTATTTT	CASSPKTLSTDTQYF
TRBJ1-1	.	TRBV15	.	TGTGCCACCAGCAGACGCGCTCCCGGGGAGGAAGCTTTCTTT	CATSRRAPGEEAFF
TRBJ1-4	many	TRBV6-1	.	TGTGCCACGGGCCGGCATGAAAAACTGTTTTTT	CATGRHEKLFF
TRBJ1-1	few	TRBV7-9	.	TGTGCCAGCAGCTTATCAGGGTCGGGAACTGAAGCTTTCTTT	CASSLSGSGTEAFF
TRBJ2-3	few	TRBV7-8	TRBD2	TGTGCCAGCACCCCTAGCGGGGGCGGGGGCACAGATACGCAGTATTTT	CASTPSGGGGTDTQYF
TRBJ2-7	many	TRBV6-2/TRBV6-3	TRBD1	TGTGCCAGCAGTTACGGGACAGGAGCCTACGAGCAGTACTTC	CASSYGTGAYEQYF
TRBJ2-4	few	TRBV4-3	.	TGCGCCAGCAGCCAAGATCGGACAGTTCTAGGAAACATTCAGTACTTC	CASSQDRTVLGNIQYF
TRBJ1-1	many	TRBV29-1	.	TGCAGCGCCCAGGGGCAGCAGGACACTGAAGCTTTCTTT	CSAQGQQDTEAFF
TRBJ1-5	.	TRBV27	TRBD1	TGTGCCAGCAGTTCCAGGGGGAGCGGGCCCCAGCATTTT	CASSSRGSGPQHF
TRBJ2-2	few	TRBV23-1	.	.	CASSQSYFGSLRTPGSCFF
TRBJ1-1	.	TRBV12-3/TRBV12-4	.	TGTGCCACCTGCCTTAGTAGAAACACTGAAGCTTTCTTT	CATCLSRNTEAFF
TRBJ2-1	.	TRBV2	.	TGTGCCAGCAGTGCCCAGGGTCACAATGAGCAGTTCTTC	CASSAQGHNEQFF
TRBJ1-1	many	TRBV9	.	TGTGCCAGCAGCGTAGACCCGGGAGGGGCGGAGACTGAAGCTTTCTTT	CASSVDPGGAETEAFF
TRBJ2-7	many	TRBV7-2	.	TGTGCCAGCAGCATGGGAAGCTACGAGCAGTACTTC	CASSMGSYEQYF
TRBJ1-1	few	TRBV24-1	TRBD1	TGTGCCACCAGTGGAGGGGACAGGGGCGAAGCTTTCTTT	CATSGGDRGEAFF
TRBJ2-3	.	TRBV6-1	TRBD2	TGTGCCAGCAGCACGACTAGCGGGGGGCGGGATACGCAGTATTTT	CASSTTSGGRDTQYF
TRBJ2-7	few	TRBV11-3	TRBD2	TGTGCCAGCAGCTCCGGGGGGTCCTACGAGCAGTACTTC	CASSSGGSYEQYF
TRBJ2-3	many	TRBV6-4	.	TGTGCCAGCAGTCCGGACTCGTCGACGGATACGCAGTATTTT	CASSPDSSTDTQYF
TRBJ1-1	.	TRBV11-2	.	TGTGCCAGCAGACCCCTCGGACAGATGAACACTGAAGCTTTCTTT	CASRPLGQMNTEAFF
TRBJ2-3	few	TRBV6-2/TRBV6-3	TRBD1	TGTGCCAGCACCCGGGCACAGGGGCGGTCGGATACGCAGTATTTT	CASTRAQGRSDTQYF
TRBJ2-3	many	TRBV11-2	TRBD2	TGTGCCAGCAGCTTGGGGACTAGCGTTAAGGCAGATACGCAGTATTTT	CASSLGTSVKADTQYF
TRBJ2-7	many	TRBV7-9	TRBD1	TGTGCCAGCAGCACAGGTGGCCAGGGGGCCGGGGAGCAGTACTTC	CASSTGGQGAGEQYF
TRBJ1-2	many	TRBV29-1	.	TGCAGCGCTATGGAGGGGGCTAACTATGGCTACACCTTC	CSAMEGANYGYTF
TRBJ1-5	many	TRBV6-5	TRBD1	TGTGCCAGCAGAACCGGGACAGGGGAAAATCAGCCCCAGCATTTT	CASRTGTGENQPQHF
TRBJ2-7	few	TRBV30	.	TGTGCCTGGAGCCCGGACAGCCTAAAGTACTTC	CAWSPDSLKYF